This T cell receptor beta chain was obtained from a study of technical replicates of blood from a handful of donors (dated 2017 in TCRdb). Library method: the immunoSEQ multiplex PCR assay. What TCRdb holds here is the immuneACCESS table cut down to in-frame rearrangements. Part of the clones is not present; checked against another copy, under half of the missing clones reflect an unresolved V gene, and the others are unexplained. Counted in this sample were around 90,000 clones; 85% to 95% of them appeared once. The ten largest clones add up to over 0.2% of the sample. On this clone itself: Its specific antigen is unknown. No qualities accompany the bases; no much larger clone lies one base away.

The germline V gene specifies MGHRA as CDR1 and YSYEKL as CDR2. The CDR3 sequence holds 15 residues, the cysteine and phenylalanine included. The kept DNA is CDR3 alone, 45 bases in frame from the first base. V is pared back by 0 bases and J by 3 bases, with 12 bases lying between the germline termini. This receptor was identified in a human donor in good health. Sequencing used T cells isolated from PBMCs. The rearranged chain carries TRBV4-1 and TRBJ2-7; 5 matching bases give a weak D call of TRBD1. The DNA sequence is given as TGCGCCAGCAGCCAAGATGGGGCCGGAAACTACGAGCAGTACTTC. Translation gives CASSQDGAGNYEQYF.